This is a list of T cell receptor beta chains from one sample in a study of blood T cell repertoires in COVID-19. Generated by immunoSEQ multiplex PCR, the TCRdb table keeps only in-frame clones and is missing some. The sample contains tens of thousands of clones, 80% of which appear only once. What was sequenced was peripheral blood. Every receptor here comes from a human donor in a cohort sampled during active COVID-19. CDR3s include the opening cysteine and the closing phenylalanine or tryptophan. The D gene is left open where the match is weak. Clone size, where shown, is once, few, many, or a class for clones that have expanded.

size: many
D: NA
J: TRBJ2-1
V: TRBV23-1
CDR3: CASSQISRANEQFF
DNA: TGCGCCAGCAGTCAAATATCCAGGGCAAATGAGCAGTTCTTC

size: NA
D: TRBD2
J: TRBJ2-3
V: TRBV4-1
CDR3: CASSQEFGGASTDTQYF
DNA: TGCGCCAGCAGCCAAGAGTTCGGGGGGGCCTCGACAGATACGCAGTATTTT

size: NA
D: TRBD2
J: TRBJ2-1
V: TRBV9
CDR3: CASSSIAGSEQFF
DNA: TGTGCCAGCAGCTCCATAGCGGGGTCTGAGCAGTTCTTC

size: NA
D: NA
J: TRBJ2-1
V: TRBV28
CDR3: CASRAAGSSYNEQFF
DNA: TGTGCCAGCAGAGCTGCGGGAAGCTCCTACAATGAGCAGTTCTTC

size: NA
D: NA
J: TRBJ1-5
V: TRBV28
CDR3: CASASSVPNQPQHF
DNA: TGTGCCAGCGCCTCTTCGGTTCCCAATCAGCCCCAGCATTTT

size: NA
D: NA
J: TRBJ1-2
V: TRBV5-1
CDR3: CASKGRGDGYTF
DNA: TGCGCCAGCAAGGGGCGAGGTGATGGCTACACCTTC

size: once
D: TRBD1
J: TRBJ1-1
V: TRBV6-2/TRBV6-3
CDR3: CASTPRGQGRTEAFF
DNA: TGTGCCAGCACCCCTCGAGGACAGGGGAGGACTGAAGCTTTCTTT

size: NA
D: NA
J: TRBJ2-7
V: TRBV5-1
CDR3: CASSLGLGRLNEQYF
DNA: TGCGCCAGCAGCTTGGGTTTGGGCAGGTTAAACGAGCAGTACTTC

size: NA
D: NA
J: TRBJ2-3
V: TRBV6-5
CDR3: CASRDTVANTDTQYF
DNA: TGTGCCAGCAGAGATACGGTTGCCAATACAGATACGCAGTATTTT

size: NA
D: NA
J: TRBJ1-1
V: TRBV6-6
CDR3: CASRLFGGVEAFF
DNA: TGTGCCAGCAGGCTGTTCGGAGGAGTGGAAGCTTTCTTT

size: NA
D: NA
J: TRBJ2-5
V: TRBV29-1
CDR3: CSVGSAGETQYF
DNA: TGCAGCGTTGGTTCCGCCGGGGAGACCCAGTACTTC

size: NA
D: NA
J: TRBJ2-1
V: TRBV2
CDR3: CASRRTLSGEQFF
DNA: TGTGCCAGCAGACGGACTTTAAGCGGTGAGCAGTTCTTC

size: NA
D: TRBD1
J: TRBJ2-5
V: TRBV4-2
CDR3: CASSRPTSGQGPETQYF
DNA: TGTGCCAGCAGCCGACCCACCTCGGGACAGGGGCCTGAGACCCAGTACTTC

size: NA
D: NA
J: TRBJ1-5
V: TRBV6-1
CDR3: CASSEVYGSYQPQHF
DNA: TGTGCCAGCAGTGAAGTCTACGGTTCGTATCAGCCCCAGCATTTT

size: few
D: NA
J: TRBJ1-2
V: TRBV6-5
CDR3: CASSPNTANYGYTF
DNA: TGTGCCAGCAGTCCCAATACAGCTAACTATGGCTACACCTTC

size: NA
D: TRBD1
J: TRBJ2-7
V: TRBV4-1
CDR3: CASSQEGYRGNEQYF
DNA: TGCGCCAGCAGCCAAGAAGGGTACAGGGGTAACGAGCAGTACTTC

size: NA
D: TRBD1
J: TRBJ2-5
V: TRBV5-6
CDR3: CASSGTGFMETQYF
DNA: TGTGCCAGCAGCGGGACAGGGTTTATGGAGACCCAGTACTTC